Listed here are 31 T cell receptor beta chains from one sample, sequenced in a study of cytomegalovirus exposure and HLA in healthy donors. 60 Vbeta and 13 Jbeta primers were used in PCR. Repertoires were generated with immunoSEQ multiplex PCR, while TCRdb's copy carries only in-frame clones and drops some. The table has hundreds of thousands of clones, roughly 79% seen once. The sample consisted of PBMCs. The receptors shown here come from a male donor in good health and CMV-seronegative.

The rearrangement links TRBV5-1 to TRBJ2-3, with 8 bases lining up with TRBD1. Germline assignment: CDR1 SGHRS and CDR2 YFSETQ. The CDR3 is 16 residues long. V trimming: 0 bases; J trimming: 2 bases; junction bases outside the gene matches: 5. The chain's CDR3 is CASSLALGQDTDTQYF. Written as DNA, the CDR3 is TGCGCCAGCAGCTTGGCCTTGGGACAGGACACAGATACGCAGTATTTT.

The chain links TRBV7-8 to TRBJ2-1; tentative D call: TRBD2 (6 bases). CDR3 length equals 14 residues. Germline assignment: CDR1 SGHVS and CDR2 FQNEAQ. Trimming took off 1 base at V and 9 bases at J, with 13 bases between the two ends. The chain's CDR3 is CASSLGRELVEQFF. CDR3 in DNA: TGTGCCAGCAGCTTAGGACGGGAGCTGGTTGAGCAGTTCTTC. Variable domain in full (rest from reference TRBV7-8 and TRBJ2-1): GAGVSQSPRYKVAKRGQDVALRCDPISGHVSLFWYQQALGQGPEFLTYFQNEAQLDKSGLPSDRFFAERPEGSVSTLKIQRTQQEDSAVYLCASSLGRELVEQFFGPGTRLTVL.

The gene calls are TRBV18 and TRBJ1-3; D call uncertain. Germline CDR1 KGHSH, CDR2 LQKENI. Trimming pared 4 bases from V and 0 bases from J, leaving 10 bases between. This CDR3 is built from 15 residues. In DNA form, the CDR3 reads TGTGCCAGCTCACAACTAGCCGACTCTGGAAACACCATATATTTT. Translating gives CASSQLADSGNTIYF. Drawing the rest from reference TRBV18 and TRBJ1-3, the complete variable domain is NAGVMQNPRHLVRRRGQEARLRCSPMKGHSHVYWYRQLPEEGLKFMVYLQKENIIDESGMPKERFSAEFPKEGPSILRIQQVVRGDSAAYFCASSQLADSGNTIYFGEGSWLTVV.

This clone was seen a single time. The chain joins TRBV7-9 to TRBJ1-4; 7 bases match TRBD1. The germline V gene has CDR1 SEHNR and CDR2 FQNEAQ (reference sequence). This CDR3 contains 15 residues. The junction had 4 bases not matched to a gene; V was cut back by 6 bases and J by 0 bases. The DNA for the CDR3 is TGTGCCAGCAGAGTAGGGACAGCAACTAATGAAAAACTGTTTTTT. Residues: CASRVGTATNEKLFF.

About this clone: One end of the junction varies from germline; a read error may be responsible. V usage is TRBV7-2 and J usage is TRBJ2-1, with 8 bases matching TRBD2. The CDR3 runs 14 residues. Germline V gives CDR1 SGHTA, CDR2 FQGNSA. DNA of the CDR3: TGTGCCAGCAGCATAGCGGGGAGCTACAATGAGCAGTTCTTC. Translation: CASSIAGSYNEQFF.

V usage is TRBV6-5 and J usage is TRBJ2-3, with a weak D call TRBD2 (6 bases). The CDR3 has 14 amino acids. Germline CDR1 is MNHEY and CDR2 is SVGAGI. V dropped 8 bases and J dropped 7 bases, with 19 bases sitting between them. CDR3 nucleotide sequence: TGTGCCAGCTCTGAGGCAGCGGGCTCCAATACGCAGTATTTT. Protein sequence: CASSEAAGSNTQYF.

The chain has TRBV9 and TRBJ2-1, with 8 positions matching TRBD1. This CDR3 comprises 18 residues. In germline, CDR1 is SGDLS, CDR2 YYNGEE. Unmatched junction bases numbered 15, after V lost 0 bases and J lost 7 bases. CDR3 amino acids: CASSVGPKPDRAENEQFF. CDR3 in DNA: TGTGCCAGCAGCGTAGGCCCAAAACCGGACAGGGCGGAGAATGAGCAGTTCTTC.

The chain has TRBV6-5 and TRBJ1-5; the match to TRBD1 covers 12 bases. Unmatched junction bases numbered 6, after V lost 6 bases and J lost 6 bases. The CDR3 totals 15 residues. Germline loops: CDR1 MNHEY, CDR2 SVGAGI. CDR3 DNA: TGTGCCAGCAGGGGGACAGGGGGCCGCGGTCAGCCCCAGCATTTT. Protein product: CASRGTGGRGQPQHF.

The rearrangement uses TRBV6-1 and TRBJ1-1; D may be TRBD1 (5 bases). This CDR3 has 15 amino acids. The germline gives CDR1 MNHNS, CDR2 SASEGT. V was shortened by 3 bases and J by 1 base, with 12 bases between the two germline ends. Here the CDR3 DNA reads TGTGCCAGCAGTGATACGGGACTTCCGAACACTGAAGCTTTCTTT. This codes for CASSDTGLPNTEAFF.

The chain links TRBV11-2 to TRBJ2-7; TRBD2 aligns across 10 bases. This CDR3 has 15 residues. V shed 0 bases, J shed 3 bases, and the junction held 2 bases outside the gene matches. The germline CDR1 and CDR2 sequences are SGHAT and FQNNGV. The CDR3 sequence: CASSLDLAGGYEQYF. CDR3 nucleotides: TGTGCCAGCAGCTTAGATTTAGCGGGAGGCTACGAGCAGTACTTC.

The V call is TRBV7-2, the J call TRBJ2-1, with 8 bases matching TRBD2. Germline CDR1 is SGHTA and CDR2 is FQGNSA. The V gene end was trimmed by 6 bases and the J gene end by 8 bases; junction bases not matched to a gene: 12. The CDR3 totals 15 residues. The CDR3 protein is CASRYGTRGTDEQFF. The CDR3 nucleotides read TGTGCCAGCAGATACGGGACTAGGGGTACGGATGAGCAGTTCTTC.

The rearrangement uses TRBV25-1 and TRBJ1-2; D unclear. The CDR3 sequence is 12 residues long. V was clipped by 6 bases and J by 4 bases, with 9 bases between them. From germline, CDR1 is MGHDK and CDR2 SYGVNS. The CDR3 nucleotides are TGTGCCAGCAGGGCCGACTCCTATGGCTACACCTTC. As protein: CASRADSYGYTF.

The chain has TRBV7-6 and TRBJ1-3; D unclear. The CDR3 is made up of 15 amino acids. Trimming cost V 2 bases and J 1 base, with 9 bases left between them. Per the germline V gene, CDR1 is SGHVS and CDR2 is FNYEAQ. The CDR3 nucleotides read TGTGCCAGCAGCTTAAACGAGGAATCTGGAAACACCATATATTTT. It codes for CASSLNEESGNTIYF. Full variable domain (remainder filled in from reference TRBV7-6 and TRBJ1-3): GAGVSQSPRYKVTKRGQDVALRCDPISGHVSLYWYRQALGQGPEFLTYFNYEAQQDKSGLPNDRFSAERPEGSISTLTIQRTEQRDSAMYRCASSLNEESGNTIYFGEGSWLTVV.

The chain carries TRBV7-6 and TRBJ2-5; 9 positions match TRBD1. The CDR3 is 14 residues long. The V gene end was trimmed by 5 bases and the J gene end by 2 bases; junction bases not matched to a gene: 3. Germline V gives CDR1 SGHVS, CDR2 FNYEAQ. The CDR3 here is CASSADRGQETQYF. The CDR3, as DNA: TGTGCCAGCAGCGCAGACAGGGGGCAAGAGACCCAGTACTTC. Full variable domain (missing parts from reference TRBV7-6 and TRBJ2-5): GAGVSQSPRYKVTKRGQDVALRCDPISGHVSLYWYRQALGQGPEFLTYFNYEAQQDKSGLPNDRFSAERPEGSISTLTIQRTEQRDSAMYRCASSADRGQETQYFGPGTRLLVL.

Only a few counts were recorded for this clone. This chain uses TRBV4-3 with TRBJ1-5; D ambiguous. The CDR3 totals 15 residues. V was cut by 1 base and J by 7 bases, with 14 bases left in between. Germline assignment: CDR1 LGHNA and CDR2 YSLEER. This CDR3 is CASSQALAGNQPQHF. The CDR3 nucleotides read TGCGCCAGCAGCCAAGCATTGGCGGGGAACCAGCCCCAGCATTTT.

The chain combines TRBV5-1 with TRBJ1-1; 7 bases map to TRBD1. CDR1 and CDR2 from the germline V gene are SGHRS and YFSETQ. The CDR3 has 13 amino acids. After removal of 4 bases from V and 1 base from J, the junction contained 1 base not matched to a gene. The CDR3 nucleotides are TGCGCCAGCAGCCGGGACAGGAACACTGAAGCTTTCTTT. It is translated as CASSRDRNTEAFF.

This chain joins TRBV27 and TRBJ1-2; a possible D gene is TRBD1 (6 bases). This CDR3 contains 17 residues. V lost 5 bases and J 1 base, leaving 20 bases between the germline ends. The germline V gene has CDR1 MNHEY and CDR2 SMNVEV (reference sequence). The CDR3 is CASSRFPGGASNYGYTF. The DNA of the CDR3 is TGTGCCAGCAGTCGATTTCCGGGGGGCGCGAGTAACTATGGCTACACCTTC.

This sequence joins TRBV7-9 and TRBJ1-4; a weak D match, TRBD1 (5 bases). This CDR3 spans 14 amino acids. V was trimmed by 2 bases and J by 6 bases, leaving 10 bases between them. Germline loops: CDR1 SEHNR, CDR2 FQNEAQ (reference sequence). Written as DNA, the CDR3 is TGTGCCAGCAGCTTACAGGGTTCAGATGAAAAACTGTTTTTT. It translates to CASSLQGSDEKLFF.

The CDR3 coding sequence is TGTGCCAGCAGTCACGGGGGGCTCCCACCCGGGGAGCTGTTTTTT. Its translation: CASSHGGLPPGELFF. This chain uses TRBV7-6 with TRBJ2-2; tentatively, D is TRBD2 (7 bases). This CDR3 has 15 amino acids. Germline CDR1 and CDR2: SGHVS and FNYEAQ. V lost 6 bases and J lost 6, with 17 bases in between.

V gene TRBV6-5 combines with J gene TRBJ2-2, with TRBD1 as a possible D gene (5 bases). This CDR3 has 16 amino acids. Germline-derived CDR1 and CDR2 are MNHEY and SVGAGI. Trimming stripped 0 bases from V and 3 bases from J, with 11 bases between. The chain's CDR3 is CASSYSRTLYTGELFF. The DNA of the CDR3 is TGTGCCAGCAGTTACTCGAGGACACTCTACACCGGGGAGCTGTTTTTT.

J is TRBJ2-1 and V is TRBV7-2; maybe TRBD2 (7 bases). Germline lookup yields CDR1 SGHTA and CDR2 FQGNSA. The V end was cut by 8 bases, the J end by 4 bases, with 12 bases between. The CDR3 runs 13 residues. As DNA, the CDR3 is TGTGCCAGCGAGAGGGGGGGGTACAATGAGCAGTTCTTC. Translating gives CASERGGYNEQFF.

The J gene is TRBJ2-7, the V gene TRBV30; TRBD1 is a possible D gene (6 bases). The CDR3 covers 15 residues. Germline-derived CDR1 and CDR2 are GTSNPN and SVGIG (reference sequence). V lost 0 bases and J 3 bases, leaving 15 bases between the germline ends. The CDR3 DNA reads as TGTGCCTGGAGTGTACAGGGAGCTGTTATCTACGAGCAGTACTTC. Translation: CAWSVQGAVIYEQYF.

CDR3 sequence: CASSLELAGEDNEQFF. Written as DNA, the CDR3 is TGTGCCAGCAGCTTGGAGCTAGCGGGGGAGGACAATGAGCAGTTCTTC. This chain links TRBV5-6 with TRBJ2-1, with 10 bases aligning to TRBD2. Losses at the gene ends were 0 bases for V and 5 bases for J; bases not matched to a gene: 5. CDR1 is SGHDT, CDR2 YYEEEE, per germline. The CDR3 is 16 residues long.

CDR3 in amino acids: CASSFYGDRGSRPDQPQHF. CDR3 coding DNA: TGCGCCAGCAGCTTTTACGGTGACAGGGGGTCGCGTCCCGATCAGCCCCAGCATTTT. V usage is TRBV4-1 and J usage is TRBJ1-5; TRBD1 aligns across 9 bases. This CDR3 region has 19 residues. After removal of 5 bases from V and 5 bases from J, the junction contained 19 bases not matched to a gene. CDR1 MGHRA and CDR2 YSYEKL come from the germline V gene.

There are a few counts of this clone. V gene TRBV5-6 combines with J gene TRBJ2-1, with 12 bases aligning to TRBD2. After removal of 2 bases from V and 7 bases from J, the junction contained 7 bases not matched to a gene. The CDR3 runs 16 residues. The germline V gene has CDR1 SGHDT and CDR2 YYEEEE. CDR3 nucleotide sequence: TGTGCCAGCAGCTTTATGACTAGCGGGAGTTGGAATGAGCAGTTCTTC. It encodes CASSFMTSGSWNEQFF.

CDR3 DNA sequence: TGTGCCAGCAGCAGGACAGGGGAAGGCGAGGAGACCCAGTACTTC. Its translation: CASSRTGEGEETQYF. The chain joins TRBV5-6 to TRBJ2-5, with 9 nucleotides matching TRBD1. Trimming took 4 bases from V and 5 from J; bases not matched to a gene: 9. This CDR3 contains 15 residues. Germline V gives CDR1 SGHDT, CDR2 YYEEEE.

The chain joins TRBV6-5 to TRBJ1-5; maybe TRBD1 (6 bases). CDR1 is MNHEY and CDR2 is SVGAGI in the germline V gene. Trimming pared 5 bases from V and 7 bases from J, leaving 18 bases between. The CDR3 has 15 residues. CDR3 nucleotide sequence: TGTGCCAGCAGTCGGAAGATGACAGGTAACCAGCCCCAGCATTTT. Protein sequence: CASSRKMTGNQPQHF.

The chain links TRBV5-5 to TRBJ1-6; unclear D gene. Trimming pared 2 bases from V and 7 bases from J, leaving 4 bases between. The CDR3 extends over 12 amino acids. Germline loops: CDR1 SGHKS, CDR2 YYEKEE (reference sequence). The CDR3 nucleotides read TGTGCCAGCAGCTTTCGGAATTCACCCCTCCACTTT. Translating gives CASSFRNSPLHF.

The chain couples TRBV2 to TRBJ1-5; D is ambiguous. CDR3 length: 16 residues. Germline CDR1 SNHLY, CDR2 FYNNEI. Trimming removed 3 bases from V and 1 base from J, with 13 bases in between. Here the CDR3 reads CASSDKWAGSNQPQHF. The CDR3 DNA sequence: TGTGCCAGCAGTGATAAGTGGGCCGGCAGCAATCAGCCCCAGCATTTT.

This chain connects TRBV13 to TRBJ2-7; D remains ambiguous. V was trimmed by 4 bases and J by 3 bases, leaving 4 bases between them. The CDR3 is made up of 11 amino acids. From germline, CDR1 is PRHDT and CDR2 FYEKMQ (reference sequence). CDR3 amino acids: CASSSRYEQYF. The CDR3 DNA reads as TGTGCCAGCAGCTCCCGCTACGAGCAGTACTTC.

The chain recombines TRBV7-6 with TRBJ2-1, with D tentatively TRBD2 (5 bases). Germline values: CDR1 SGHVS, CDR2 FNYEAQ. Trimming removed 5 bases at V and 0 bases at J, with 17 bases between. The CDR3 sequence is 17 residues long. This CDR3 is CASSPVVVTSSYNEQFF. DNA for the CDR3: TGTGCCAGCAGCCCAGTGGTTGTCACTAGCTCCTACAATGAGCAGTTCTTC.